The 14 T cell receptor beta chains below come from one sample, sequenced in a study of blood T cell repertoires in COVID-19. Sequenced by immunoSEQ multiplex PCR; TCRdb stores in-frame clones only, minus some. The sample lists 150,000 or so clones, approximately 86% seen once, with over 9.5% in the top ten. The sample consisted of peripheral blood. Source of these receptors: a woman between 65 and 79 years old with COVID-19, enrolled during active disease.

The chain combines TRBV4-1 with TRBJ2-2; 8 bases fit TRBD1. In germline, CDR1 is MGHRA, CDR2 YSYEKL. After removal of 3 bases from V and 2 bases from J, the junction contained 11 bases not matched to a gene. This CDR3 is 18 amino acids long. CDR3 sequence (DNA): TGCGCCAGCAGCCACCCTGGACAGGGACAAACAAACACCGGGGAGCTGTTTTTT. Its protein product is CASSHPGQGQTNTGELFF.

The genes are TRBV4-2 and TRBJ2-3, with 11 positions matching TRBD2. The CDR3 has 16 amino acids. With V trimmed by 3 bases and J by 4 bases, 6 bases remained unmatched. CDR1 LGHNA and CDR2 YNFKEQ come from the germline V gene. DNA of the CDR3: TGTGCCAGCAGCCACCTAATAGCGGGGGGGGCAGATACGCAGTATTTT. It translates to CASSHLIAGGADTQYF.

This chain joins TRBV27 and TRBJ2-1; 10 bases align to TRBD1. Germline values: CDR1 MNHEY, CDR2 SMNVEV (reference sequence). V lost 2 bases, J lost 9 bases, and 7 bases stayed unmatched. The CDR3 runs 15 residues. The CDR3 DNA reads TGTGCCAGCAGTTTAGGGGGACAGGGGTCTCGTGAGCAGTTCTTC. Translation: CASSLGGQGSREQFF.

The chain joins TRBV6-5 to TRBJ2-7, with D possibly being TRBD1 (5 bases). Per germline, CDR1 MNHEY and CDR2 SVGAGI. There are 13 residues in the CDR3. V gave up 6 bases and J gave up 7 bases, with 16 bases separating them. CDR3 loop: CASRGRQSGEQYF. CDR3 coding DNA: TGTGCCAGCAGGGGGCGGCAGAGTGGGGAGCAGTACTTC.

The chain is built from TRBV5-1 and TRBJ1-4; TRBD1 matches 8 bases. V shed 4 bases and J 1 base; nucleotides not matched to a gene: 3. CDR1 and CDR2 (germline): SGHRS, YFSETQ. CDR3 length: 15 amino acids. The CDR3 protein is CASSTGQGTNEKLFF. The CDR3 nucleotides are TGCGCCAGCAGCACCGGACAGGGAACTAATGAAAAACTGTTTTTT.

CDR3 bases: TGTGCCACCAGCAGAGAGGAGAGGACAGGGAGAATGCGGTTCTTC. Translation: CATSREERTGRMRFF. The rearrangement links TRBV15 to TRBJ2-1; 8 nucleotides line up with TRBD1. This CDR3 comprises 15 residues. V shed 0 bases, J shed 15 bases, and the junction held 13 bases outside the gene matches. Germline values: CDR1 LNHNV, CDR2 YYDKDF (reference sequence).

The rearrangement links TRBV5-8 to TRBJ1-5; 9 bases align to TRBD1. Germline CDR1 is SGHTS and CDR2 is YDEGEE. The CDR3 is 19 residues long. Trimming cost V 4 bases and J 2 bases; bases outside gene matches: 16. For the CDR3, the DNA is TGTGCCAGCAGCCATTACCGGGACAGGGTCGGGGTAGGCAATCAGCCCCAGCATTTT. This sequence encodes CASSHYRDRVGVGNQPQHF. The full variable domain, rest sourced from reference TRBV5-8 and TRBJ1-5, is EAGVTQSPTHLIKTRGQQATLRCSPISGHTSVYWYQQALGLGLQFLLWYDEGEERNRGNFPPRFSGRQFPNYSSELNVNALELEDSALYLCASSHYRDRVGVGNQPQHFGDGTRLSIL.

V is TRBV10-1 and J is TRBJ2-1, with 8 bases matching TRBD2. Germline loops: CDR1 WNHNN, CDR2 SYGVQD (reference sequence). This CDR3 contains 16 residues. V shed 0 bases and J 7 bases; nucleotides not matched to a gene: 8. The CDR3 here is CASSESSGLAWNEQFF. DNA of the CDR3: TGCGCCAGCAGTGAGTCGTCCGGACTAGCCTGGAATGAGCAGTTCTTC.

The V gene is TRBV7-9, the J gene TRBJ1-4; tentative D call: TRBD1 (6 bases). CDR1 SEHNR and CDR2 FQNEAQ come from the germline V gene (reference sequence). The CDR3 length is 17 residues. V was cut by 0 bases and J by 3 bases, with 14 bases left in between. DNA for the CDR3: TGTGCCAGCAGCTTAGCGCGGAGGGGGGGTTCTAATGAAAAACTGTTTTTT. Translation gives CASSLARRGGSNEKLFF. The variable domain in full, completed from reference TRBV7-9 and TRBJ1-4, reads DTGVSQNPRHKITKRGQNVTFRCDPISEHNRLYWYRQTLGQGPEFLTYFQNEAQLEKSRLLSDRFSAERPKGSFSTLEIQRTEQGDSAMYLCASSLARRGGSNEKLFFGSGTQLSVL.

Points on this clone: The same CDR3 can be traced to other DNA sequences in this sample. The gene calls are TRBV7-3 and TRBJ2-3; 14 bases are shared with TRBD2. V was clipped by 6 bases and J by 6 bases; unmatched bases: 5. Per the germline V gene, CDR1 is SGHTA and CDR2 is FQGTGA. CDR3 size: 15 residues. CDR3 protein: CASSRGLAGGDTQYF. For the CDR3, the DNA is TGTGCCAGCAGTCGCGGACTAGCGGGGGGCGATACGCAGTATTTT. The complete variable domain, with remaining parts taken from reference TRBV7-3 and TRBJ2-3, reads GAGVSQTPSNKVTEKGKYVELRCDPISGHTALYWYRQSLGQGPEFLIYFQGTGAADDSGLPNDRFFAVRPEGSVSTLKIQRTERGDSAVYLCASSRGLAGGDTQYFGPGTRLTVL.

V is TRBV3-1 (or the pseudogene TRBV3-2) and J is TRBJ2-1; tentatively, D is TRBD2 (6 bases). This CDR3 has 16 residues. The V end was cut by 0 bases, the J end by 5 bases, with 14 bases between. Germline V gene lookup returns CDR1 LGHDT and CDR2 YNNKEL (reference sequence). The chain's CDR3 is CASSQDSGGINNEQFF. The CDR3, as DNA: TGTGCCAGCAGCCAAGATTCTGGCGGGATCAACAATGAGCAGTTCTTC.

In this sample, this clone turned up once. V and J are TRBV12-3 or TRBV12-4 and TRBJ2-7; tentative D call: TRBD1 (6 bases). CDR3 length: 13 residues. The V end lost 6 bases, the J end lost 6 bases, and 15 bases lay between the germline ends. CDR3 DNA: TGTGCCAGCAGACAGCAACAGGGCCTCGAGCAGTACTTC. Encoded protein: CASRQQQGLEQYF.

The chain has TRBV18 and TRBJ2-3; 11 bases are shared with TRBD2. The V segment lost 6 bases and the J segment 2 bases; nucleotides outside the gene matches: 4. CDR1 is KGHSH and CDR2 is LQKENI in the germline V gene. The CDR3 runs to 15 residues. The CDR3 sequence is CASSPGLADTDTQYF. As DNA, the CDR3 is TGTGCCAGCTCTCCGGGACTAGCGGACACAGATACGCAGTATTTT.

This clone was seen only a few times. The genes are TRBV4-1 and TRBJ1-5; the match to TRBD1 covers 7 bases. CDR1 is MGHRA, CDR2 YSYEKL, per germline. The CDR3 totals 15 residues. Trimming removed 1 base from V and 2 bases from J; junction bases left unmatched: 2. Written as DNA, the CDR3 is TGCGCCAGCAGCCAAGGCCAGGGGGGCAATCAGCCCCAGCATTTT. It encodes CASSQGQGGNQPQHF.